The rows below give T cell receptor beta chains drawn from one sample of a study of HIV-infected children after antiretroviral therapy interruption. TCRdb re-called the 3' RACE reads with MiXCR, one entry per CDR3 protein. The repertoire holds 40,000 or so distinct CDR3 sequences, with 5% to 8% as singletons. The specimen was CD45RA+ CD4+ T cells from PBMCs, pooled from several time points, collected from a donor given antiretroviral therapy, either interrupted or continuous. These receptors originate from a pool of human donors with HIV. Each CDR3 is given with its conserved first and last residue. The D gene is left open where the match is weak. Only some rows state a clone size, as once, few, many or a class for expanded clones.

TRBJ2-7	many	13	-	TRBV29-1	TGCAGCGTTTTGCGGATGTCCGACTACGAGCAGTACTTC	CSVLRMSDYEQYF
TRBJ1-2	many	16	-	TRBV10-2	TGCGCCAGCAGTGAGTCCGGGGGCATTCGGGGCTATGGCTACACCTTC	CASSESGGIRGYGYTF
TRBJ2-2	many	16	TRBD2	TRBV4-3	TGCGCCAGCAGCCAGCAACTAGCGGGGGGGCTCGGGGAGCTGTTTTTT	CASSQQLAGGLGELFF
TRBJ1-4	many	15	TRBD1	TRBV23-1	TGTGCCAGCAGTCCGGGACAGGGGATGAACGAAAGATTATTTTTC	CASSPGQGMNERLFF
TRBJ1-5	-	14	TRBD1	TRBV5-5	TGTGCCAGCAGCCCAGGACAGGGCAGTCAGCCCCAGCATTTT	CASSPGQGSQPQHF
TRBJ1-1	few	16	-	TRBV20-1	TGCAGTGCTAGAGGTTTTGGGGAGGGGATGAACACTGAAGCTTTCTTT	CSARGFGEGMNTEAFF
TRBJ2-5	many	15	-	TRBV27	TGTGCCAGCAGTTTCGGGCTAGCACCCCAAGAGACCCAGTACTTC	CASSFGLAPQETQYF
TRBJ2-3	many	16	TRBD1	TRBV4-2	TGTGCCAGCAGCGAGGGACAGGGGACTAGTGCAGAAACGCTGTATTTT	CASSEGQGTSAETLYF
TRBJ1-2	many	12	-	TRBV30	TGTGCCTGGAGTCTAGCAAACTCCGACTACACCTTC	CAWSLANSDYTF
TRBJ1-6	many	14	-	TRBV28	TGTGCCAGCAGTTTAAACAGACCAAATTCACCCCTCCACTTT	CASSLNRPNSPLHF
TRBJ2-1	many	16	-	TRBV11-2	TGTGCCAGCAGCTTAACCGCCGGGACATTGAGCAGTGAGCAGTTCTTC	CASSLTAGTLSSEQFF
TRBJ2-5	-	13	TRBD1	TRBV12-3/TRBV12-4	TGTGCCAGCAGAAGGGGGCGGCAAGAGACCCAGTACTTC	CASRRGRQETQYF
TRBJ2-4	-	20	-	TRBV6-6	TGTGCCAGCAGTTACCCTCCGATGACTAGTACTATGCTAGCCAAAAACATTCAGTACTTC	CASSYPPMTSTMLAKNIQYF
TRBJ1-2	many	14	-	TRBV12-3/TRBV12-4	TGTGCCAGCAGGCCGGGAATAACTAACTATGGCTACACCTTC	CASRPGITNYGYTF
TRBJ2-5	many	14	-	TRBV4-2	TGTGCCAGCAGCCAAGAGCAGTACCAAGACACCCAGTACTTT	CASSQEQYQDTQYF
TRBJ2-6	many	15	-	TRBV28	TGTGCCAGCAGCCTAAGGACATATCGAACCAACGTCCTGACTTTC	CASSLRTYRTNVLTF
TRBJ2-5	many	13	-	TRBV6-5	TGTGCCAGCAGCCGGGGACGTCAAGAGACCCAGTACTTC	CASSRGRQETQYF
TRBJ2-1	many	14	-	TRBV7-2	TGTGCCAGCAGCTTATCAGCCGGTCCCAATGAGCAGTTCTTC	CASSLSAGPNEQFF
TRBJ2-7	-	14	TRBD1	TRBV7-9	TGTGCCAGCAGCCTAGGACAGGGGAACGACGAGCAGTACTTC	CASSLGQGNDEQYF
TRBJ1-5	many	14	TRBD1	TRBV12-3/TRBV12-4	TGTGCCAGCAGCCCCAGGGGGCAGGTTCAGCCCCAGCATTTT	CASSPRGQVQPQHF
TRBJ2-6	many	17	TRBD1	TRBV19	TGTGCCAGTAGAAGGACAGGGGGCCACTCTGGGGCCAACGTCCTGACTTTC	CASRRTGGHSGANVLTF
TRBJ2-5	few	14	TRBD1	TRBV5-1	TGCGCCAGCAGCACGGGACAGGCAATAGAGACCCAGTACTTC	CASSTGQAIETQYF
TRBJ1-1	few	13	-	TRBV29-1	TGCAGCGTCGGGACACTTATGAACACTGAAGCTTTCTTT	CSVGTLMNTEAFF
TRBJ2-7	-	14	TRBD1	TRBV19	TGTGCCAGCAATAGGCTGGGACAGCTCCACGAGCAGTACTTC	CASNRLGQLHEQYF
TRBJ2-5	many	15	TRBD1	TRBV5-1	TGCGCCAGCAGCATAAGGGACAGGGGAAGTGAGACCCAGTACTTC	CASSIRDRGSETQYF
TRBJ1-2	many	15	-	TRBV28	TGTGCCAGCAGTTCCCCCGGGAAGGGGACCTATGGCTACACCTTC	CASSSPGKGTYGYTF
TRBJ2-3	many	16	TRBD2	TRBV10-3	TGTGCCATCAGTGACACTAGCGGGGGGGCGATAGATACGCAGTATTTT	CAISDTSGGAIDTQYF
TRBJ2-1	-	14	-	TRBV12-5	TGTGCTAGTGAAAGGGGAGTCCCCTACAATGAGCAGTTCTTC	CASERGVPYNEQFF
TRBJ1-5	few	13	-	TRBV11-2	TGTGCCAGCAGCTTTAATTCCAATCAGCCCCAGCATTTT	CASSFNSNQPQHF
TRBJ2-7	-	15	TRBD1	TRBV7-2	TGTGCCAGCAGCGTAACCGGGACAGCGGCCTACGAGCAGTACTTC	CASSVTGTAAYEQYF
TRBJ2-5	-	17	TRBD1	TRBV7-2	TGTGCCAGCGGCTTAGCTCCCCCCGGGACAGGGGGAGAGACCCAGTACTTC	CASGLAPPGTGGETQYF
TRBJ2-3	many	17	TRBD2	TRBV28	TGTGCCAGCAGCTTACGGTGGCTAGCGGAACACACAGATACGCAGTATTTT	CASSLRWLAEHTDTQYF
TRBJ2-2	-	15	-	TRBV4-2	TGTGCCAGGGTTCGGGGTCCAGAGGCCACCGGGGAGCTGTTTTTT	CARVRGPEATGELFF
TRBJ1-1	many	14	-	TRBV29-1	TGCAGCGTTGAACGAAAACTGTCCTACACTGAAGCTTTCTTT	CSVERKLSYTEAFF
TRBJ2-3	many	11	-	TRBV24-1	TGTGCCACCAGTCTGGGAGATACGCAGTATTTT	CATSLGDTQYF
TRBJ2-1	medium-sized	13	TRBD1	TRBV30	TGTGCCTGGAGTCTTACAGGGGATGCTGAGCAGTTCTTC	CAWSLTGDAEQFF
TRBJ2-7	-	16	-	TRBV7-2	TGTGCCAGCAGCTTACATACAGGGTTTACACTCAACGAGCAGTACTTC	CASSLHTGFTLNEQYF
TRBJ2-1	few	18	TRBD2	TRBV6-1	TGTGCCAGCAGTGAATGGGGCCCGACTAGCAAATATGGCCATGAGCAGTTCTTC	CASSEWGPTSKYGHEQFF
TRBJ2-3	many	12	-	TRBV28	TGTGCCAGCAGTTTATTAGTAGGGACGCAGTATTTT	CASSLLVGTQYF
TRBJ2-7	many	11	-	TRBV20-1	TGCAGTGCTAGGGAAGTCTACGAGCAGTACTTC	CSAREVYEQYF
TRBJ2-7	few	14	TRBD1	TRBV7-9	TGTGCCAGCAGTTCATGGGACAGGAGATACGAGCAGTACTTC	CASSSWDRRYEQYF
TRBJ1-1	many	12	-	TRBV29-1	TGCAGCGTTGAAAGGCAGAACACTGAAGCTTTCTTT	CSVERQNTEAFF
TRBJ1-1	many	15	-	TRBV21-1	TGTGCCAGCAGCAAAGGATGCGGCTGCTTTGTTCGAGCTTTCTTT	CASSKGCGCFVRAFF
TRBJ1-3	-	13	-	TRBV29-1	TGCAGCGTCAACAGTGGGTCTGGAAACACCATATATTTT	CSVNSGSGNTIYF
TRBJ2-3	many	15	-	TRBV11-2	TGTGCCAGCAGCTTAGGTTTTGGGCCTGCAGATACGCAGTATTTT	CASSLGFGPADTQYF
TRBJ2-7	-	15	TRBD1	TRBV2	TGTGCCAGCAGCCCAACAGGGGCCATCTCCTACGAGCAGTACTTC	CASSPTGAISYEQYF
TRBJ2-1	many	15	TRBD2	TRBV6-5	TGTGCCAGCAGTTACCGCGGGAGCTCCTACAATGAGCAGTTCTTC	CASSYRGSSYNEQFF
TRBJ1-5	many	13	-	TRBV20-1	TGCAGTGCTAGCACCGGGCGCGATCAGCCCCAGCATTTT	CSASTGRDQPQHF
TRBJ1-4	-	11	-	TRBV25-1	TGTGCCAGCAGTGATTTTGAAAAACTGTTTTTT	CASSDFEKLFF
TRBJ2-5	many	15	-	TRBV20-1	TGCAGTGCTAGCACCATCCCGACGATACAAGAGACCCAGTACTTC	CSASTIPTIQETQYF
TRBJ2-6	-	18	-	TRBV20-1	TGCAGTGCTAGATTACTTTTTAAACGGGACTCTGGGGCCAACGTCCTGACTTTC	CSARLLFKRDSGANVLTF
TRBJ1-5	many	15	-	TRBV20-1	TGCAGTGCTAGTAGGGGGACCGATGGCAATCAGCCCCAGCATTTT	CSASRGTDGNQPQHF
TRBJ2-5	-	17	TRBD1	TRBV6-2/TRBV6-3	TGTGCCAGCAGTTACAGACGGGACAGGGGAACCCAAGAGACCCAGTACTTC	CASSYRRDRGTQETQYF
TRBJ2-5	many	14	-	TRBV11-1	TGTGCCAGCAGTTTCGGACTGGGGGGAGACACCCAGTACTTT	CASSFGLGGDTQYF
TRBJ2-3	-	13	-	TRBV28	TGTGCCAGCAGGAGGACTAACACAGATACGCAGTATTTT	CASRRTNTDTQYF
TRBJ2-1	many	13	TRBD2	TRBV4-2	TGTGCCAGCAGCCAATATAGCGGGATAAGGCAGTTCTTC	CASSQYSGIRQFF
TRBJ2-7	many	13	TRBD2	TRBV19	TGTGCCAGTAGACCGGGCGGGGGATACGAGCAGTACTTC	CASRPGGGYEQYF
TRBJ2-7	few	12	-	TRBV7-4	TGTGCCAGCAGCTCCGGGGACTGGGAGCAGTACTTC	CASSSGDWEQYF
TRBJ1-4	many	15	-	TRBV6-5	TGTGCCAGCAGTTACAGGCCAGCAACTAATGAAAAACTGTTTTTT	CASSYRPATNEKLFF
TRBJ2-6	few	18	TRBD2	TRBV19	TGTGCCAGTAGATGGACTAGCGGGGGCCTCTCTGGGGCCAACGTCCTGACTTTC	CASRWTSGGLSGANVLTF